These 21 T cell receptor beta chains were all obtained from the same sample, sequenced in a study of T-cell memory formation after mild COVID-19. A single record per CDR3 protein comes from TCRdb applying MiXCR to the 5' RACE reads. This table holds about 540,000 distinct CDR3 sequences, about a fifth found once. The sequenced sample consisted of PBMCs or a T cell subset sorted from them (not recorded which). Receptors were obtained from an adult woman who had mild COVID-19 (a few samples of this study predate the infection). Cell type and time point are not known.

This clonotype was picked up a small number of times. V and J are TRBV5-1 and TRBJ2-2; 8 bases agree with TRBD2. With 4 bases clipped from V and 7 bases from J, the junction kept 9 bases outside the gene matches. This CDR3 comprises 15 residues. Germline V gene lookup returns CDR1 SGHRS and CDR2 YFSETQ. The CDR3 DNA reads TGCGCCAGCAGCCGGACTATAGCGGGACGCGGGGAGCTGTTTTTT. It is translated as CASSRTIAGRGELFF.

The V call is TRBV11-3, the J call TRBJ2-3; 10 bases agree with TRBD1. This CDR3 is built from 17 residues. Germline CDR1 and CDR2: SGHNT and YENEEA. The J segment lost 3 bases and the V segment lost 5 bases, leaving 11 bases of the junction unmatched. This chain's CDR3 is CASSPTGWGQGTDTQYF. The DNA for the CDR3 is TGTGCCAGCAGCCCAACCGGGTGGGGACAGGGGACAGATACGCAGTATTTT.

CDR3 DNA: TGCAGCGTTGTGCTCAGCGGGAGATATGAGCAGTTCTTC. This gives the protein CSVVLSGRYEQFF. The V gene is TRBV29-1, the J gene TRBJ2-1; 8 nucleotides agree with TRBD2. J gave up 8 bases and V 4 bases, and 7 bases lay outside the gene matches. The CDR3 is 13 amino acids. Germline CDR1 SQVTM, CDR2 ANQGSEA.

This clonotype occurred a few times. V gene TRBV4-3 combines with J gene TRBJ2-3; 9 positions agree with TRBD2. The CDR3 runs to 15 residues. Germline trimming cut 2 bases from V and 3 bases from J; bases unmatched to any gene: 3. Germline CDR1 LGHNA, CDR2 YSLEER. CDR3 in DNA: TGCGCCAGCAGCCAACTAGCGGGAATGACAGATACGCAGTATTTT. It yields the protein CASSQLAGMTDTQYF.

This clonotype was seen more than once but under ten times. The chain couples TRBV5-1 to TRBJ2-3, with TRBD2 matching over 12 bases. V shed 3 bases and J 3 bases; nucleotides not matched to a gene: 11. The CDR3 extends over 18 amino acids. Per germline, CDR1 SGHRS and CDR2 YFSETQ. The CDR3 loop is CASSSGLAGSRGTDTQYF. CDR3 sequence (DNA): TGCGCCAGCAGCTCGGGACTAGCGGGTTCCCGGGGTACAGATACGCAGTATTTT.

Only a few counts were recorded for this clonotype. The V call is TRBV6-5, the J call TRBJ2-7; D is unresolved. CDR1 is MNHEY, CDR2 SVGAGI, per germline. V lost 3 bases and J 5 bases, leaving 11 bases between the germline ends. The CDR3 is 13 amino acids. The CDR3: CASSYHSAHEQYF. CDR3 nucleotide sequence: TGTGCCAGCAGTTATCACAGCGCCCACGAGCAGTACTTC.

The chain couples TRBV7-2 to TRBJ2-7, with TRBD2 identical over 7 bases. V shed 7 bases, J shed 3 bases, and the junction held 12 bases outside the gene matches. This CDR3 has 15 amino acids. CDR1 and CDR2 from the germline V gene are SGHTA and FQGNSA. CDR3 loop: CASKPGVAGFYEQYF. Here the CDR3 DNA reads TGTGCCAGCAAGCCGGGGGTAGCGGGTTTCTACGAGCAGTACTTC.

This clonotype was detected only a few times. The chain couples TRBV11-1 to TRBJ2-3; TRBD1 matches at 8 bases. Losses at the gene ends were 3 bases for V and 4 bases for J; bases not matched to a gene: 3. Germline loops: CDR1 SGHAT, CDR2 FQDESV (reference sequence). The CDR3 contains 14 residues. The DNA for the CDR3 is TGTGCCAGCAGCTTCGCAGGGGGCCCAGATACGCAGTATTTT. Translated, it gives CASSFAGGPDTQYF.

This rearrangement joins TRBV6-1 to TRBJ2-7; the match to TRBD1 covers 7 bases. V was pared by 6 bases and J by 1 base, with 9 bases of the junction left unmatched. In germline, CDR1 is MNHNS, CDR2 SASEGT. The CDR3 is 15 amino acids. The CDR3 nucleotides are TGTGCCAGCAGCCTACCACGGACAGGTTCCTACGAGCAGTACTTC. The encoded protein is CASSLPRTGSYEQYF.

CDR3 in DNA: TGCAGTGCTAGGGACAGGGTAGAGGGCTACGAGCAGTACTTC. Translating gives CSARDRVEGYEQYF. This chain uses TRBV20-1 with TRBJ2-7; 8 nucleotides agree with TRBD1. Germline assignment: CDR1 DFQATT and CDR2 SNEGSKA (reference sequence). With 3 bases clipped from V and 3 bases from J, the junction kept 7 bases outside the gene matches. This CDR3 has 14 amino acids.

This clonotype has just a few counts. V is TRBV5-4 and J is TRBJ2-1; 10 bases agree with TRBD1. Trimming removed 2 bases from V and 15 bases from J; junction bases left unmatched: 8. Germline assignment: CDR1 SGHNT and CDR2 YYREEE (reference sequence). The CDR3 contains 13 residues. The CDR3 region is CASSFDRGRDPFF. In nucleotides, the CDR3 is TGTGCCAGCAGCTTTGACAGGGGGCGCGATCCGTTCTTC.

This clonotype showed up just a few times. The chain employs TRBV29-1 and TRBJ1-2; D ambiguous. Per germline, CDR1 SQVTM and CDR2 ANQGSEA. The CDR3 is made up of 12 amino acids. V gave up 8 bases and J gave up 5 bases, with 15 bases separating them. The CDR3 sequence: CSTGEREYGYTF. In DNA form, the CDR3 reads TGCAGCACCGGGGAGAGGGAGTATGGCTACACCTTC.

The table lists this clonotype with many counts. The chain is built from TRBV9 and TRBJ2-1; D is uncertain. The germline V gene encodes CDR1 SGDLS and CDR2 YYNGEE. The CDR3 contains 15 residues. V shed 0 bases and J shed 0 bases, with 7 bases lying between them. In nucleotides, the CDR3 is TGTGCCAGCAGCGTAGGGCGTAGCTCCTACAATGAGCAGTTCTTC. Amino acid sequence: CASSVGRSSYNEQFF.

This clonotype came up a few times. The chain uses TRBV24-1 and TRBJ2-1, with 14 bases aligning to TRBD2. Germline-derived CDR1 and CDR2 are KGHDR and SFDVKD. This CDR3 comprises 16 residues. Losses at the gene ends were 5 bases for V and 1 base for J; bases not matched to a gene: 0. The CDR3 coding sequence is TGTGCCACCAGTGGACTAGCGGGGGGGTCCTACAATGAGCAGTTCTTC. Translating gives CATSGLAGGSYNEQFF.

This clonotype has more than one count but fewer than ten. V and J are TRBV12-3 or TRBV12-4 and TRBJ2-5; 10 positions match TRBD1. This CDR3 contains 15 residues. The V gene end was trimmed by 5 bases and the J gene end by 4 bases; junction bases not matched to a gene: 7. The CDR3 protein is CASSIGDRGPETQYF. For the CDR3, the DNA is TGTGCCAGCAGTATCGGGGACAGGGGCCCAGAGACCCAGTACTTC.

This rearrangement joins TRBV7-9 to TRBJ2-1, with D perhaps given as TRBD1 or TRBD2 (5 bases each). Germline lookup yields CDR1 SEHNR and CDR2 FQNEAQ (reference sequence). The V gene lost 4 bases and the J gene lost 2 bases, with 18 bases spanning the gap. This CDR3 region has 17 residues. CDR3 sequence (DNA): TGTGCCAGCAGCTGGACCTTGAACGGGACGGCCTACAATGAGCAGTTCTTC. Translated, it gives CASSWTLNGTAYNEQFF.

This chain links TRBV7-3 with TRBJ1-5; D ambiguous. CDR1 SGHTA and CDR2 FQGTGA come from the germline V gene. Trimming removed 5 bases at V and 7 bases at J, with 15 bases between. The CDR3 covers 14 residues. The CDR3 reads CASSPRTGRQPQHF. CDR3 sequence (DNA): TGTGCCAGCAGCCCCCGTACGGGTAGGCAGCCCCAGCATTTT.

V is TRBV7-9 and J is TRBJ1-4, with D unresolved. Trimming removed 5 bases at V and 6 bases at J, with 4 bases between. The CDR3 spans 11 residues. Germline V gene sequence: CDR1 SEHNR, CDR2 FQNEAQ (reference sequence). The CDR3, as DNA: TGTGCCAGCAGCACCCATGAAAAACTGTTTTTT. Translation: CASSTHEKLFF.

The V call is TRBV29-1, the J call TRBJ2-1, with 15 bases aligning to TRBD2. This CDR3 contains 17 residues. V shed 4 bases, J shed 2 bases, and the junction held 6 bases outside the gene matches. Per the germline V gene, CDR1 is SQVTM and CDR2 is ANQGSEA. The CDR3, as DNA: TGCAGCGTTGCTGGACTAGCGGGAGGGCGCCCCTACAATGAGCAGTTCTTC. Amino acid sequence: CSVAGLAGGRPYNEQFF.

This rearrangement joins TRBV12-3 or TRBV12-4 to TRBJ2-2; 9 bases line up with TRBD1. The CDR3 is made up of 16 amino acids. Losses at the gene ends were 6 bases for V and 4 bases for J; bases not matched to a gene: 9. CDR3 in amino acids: CASRLKDRGPTGELFF. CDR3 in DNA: TGTGCCAGCAGACTAAAGGACAGGGGTCCCACCGGGGAGCTGTTTTTT.

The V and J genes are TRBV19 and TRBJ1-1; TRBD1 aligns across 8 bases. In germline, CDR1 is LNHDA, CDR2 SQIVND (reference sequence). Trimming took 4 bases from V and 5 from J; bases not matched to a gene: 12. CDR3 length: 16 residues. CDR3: CASSTRTGQGKTEAFF. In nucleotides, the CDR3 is TGTGCCAGTAGTACCCGCACCGGACAGGGAAAAACTGAAGCTTTCTTT.